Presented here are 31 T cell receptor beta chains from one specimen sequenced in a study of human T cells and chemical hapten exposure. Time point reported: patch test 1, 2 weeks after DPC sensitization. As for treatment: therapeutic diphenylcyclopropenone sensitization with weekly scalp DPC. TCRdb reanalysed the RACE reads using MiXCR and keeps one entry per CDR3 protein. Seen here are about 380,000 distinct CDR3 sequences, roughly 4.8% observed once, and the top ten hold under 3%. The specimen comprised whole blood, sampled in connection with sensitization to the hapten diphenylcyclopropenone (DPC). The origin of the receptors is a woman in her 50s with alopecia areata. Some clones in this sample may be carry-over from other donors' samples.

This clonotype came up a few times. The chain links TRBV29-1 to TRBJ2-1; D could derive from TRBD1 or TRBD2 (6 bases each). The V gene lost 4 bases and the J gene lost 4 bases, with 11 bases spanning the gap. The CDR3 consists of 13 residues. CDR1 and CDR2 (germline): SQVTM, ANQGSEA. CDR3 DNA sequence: TGCAGCGTTGCGGAGGGGACATACAATGAGCAGTTCTTC. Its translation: CSVAEGTYNEQFF.

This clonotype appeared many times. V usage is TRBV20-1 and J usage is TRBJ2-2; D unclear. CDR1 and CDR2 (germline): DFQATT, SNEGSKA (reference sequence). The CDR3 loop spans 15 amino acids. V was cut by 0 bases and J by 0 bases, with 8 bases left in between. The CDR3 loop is CSAREGRTNTGELFF. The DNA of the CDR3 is TGCAGTGCTAGAGAAGGCAGAACGAACACCGGGGAGCTGTTTTTT.

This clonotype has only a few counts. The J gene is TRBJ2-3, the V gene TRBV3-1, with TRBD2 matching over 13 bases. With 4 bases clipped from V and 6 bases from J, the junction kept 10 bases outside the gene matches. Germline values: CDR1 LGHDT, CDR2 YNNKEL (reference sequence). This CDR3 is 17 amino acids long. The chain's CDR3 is CASSPLTSGGLGDTQYF. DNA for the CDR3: TGTGCCAGCAGCCCACTGACTAGCGGGGGGTTGGGGGATACGCAGTATTTT.

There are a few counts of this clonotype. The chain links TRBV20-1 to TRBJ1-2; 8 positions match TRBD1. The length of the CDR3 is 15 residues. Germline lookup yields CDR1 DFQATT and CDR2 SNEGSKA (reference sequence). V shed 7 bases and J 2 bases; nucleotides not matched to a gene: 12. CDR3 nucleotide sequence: TGCAGTGTTCCTCTTCCGACAGGGGCGAACTATGGCTACACCTTC. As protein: CSVPLPTGANYGYTF.

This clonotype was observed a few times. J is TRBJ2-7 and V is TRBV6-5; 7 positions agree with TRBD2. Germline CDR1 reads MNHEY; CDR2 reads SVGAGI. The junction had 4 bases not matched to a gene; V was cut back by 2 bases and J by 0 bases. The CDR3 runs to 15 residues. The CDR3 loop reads CASSYEAGYSYEQYF. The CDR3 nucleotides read TGTGCCAGCAGTTACGAAGCGGGATACTCCTACGAGCAGTACTTC.

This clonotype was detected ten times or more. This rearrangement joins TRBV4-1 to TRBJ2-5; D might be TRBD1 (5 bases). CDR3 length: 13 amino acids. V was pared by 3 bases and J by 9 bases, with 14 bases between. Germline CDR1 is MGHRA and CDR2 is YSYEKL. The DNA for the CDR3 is TGCGCCAGCAGCCAGCCGACAGTGGCGGCCCAGTACTTC. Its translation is CASSQPTVAAQYF.

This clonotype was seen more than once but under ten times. Written as DNA, the CDR3 is TGTGCTAGTGGGACAGGGAGCCTTGCGAACACTGAAGCTTTCTTT. Encoded protein: CASGTGSLANTEAFF. The rearrangement links TRBV12-5 to TRBJ1-1; 7 positions agree with TRBD1. The CDR3 consists of 15 residues. Trimming at V came to 6 bases and at J to 1 base, leaving 8 bases not matched to a gene. The germline V gene has CDR1 LGHNT and CDR2 FRNRAP. Full variable domain (missing parts from reference TRBV12-5 and TRBJ1-1): DARVTQTPRHKVTEMGQEVTMRCQPILGHNTVFWYRQTMMQGLELLAYFRNRAPLDDSGMPKDRFSAEMPDATLATLKIQPSEPRDSAVYFCASGTGSLANTEAFFGQGTRLTVV.

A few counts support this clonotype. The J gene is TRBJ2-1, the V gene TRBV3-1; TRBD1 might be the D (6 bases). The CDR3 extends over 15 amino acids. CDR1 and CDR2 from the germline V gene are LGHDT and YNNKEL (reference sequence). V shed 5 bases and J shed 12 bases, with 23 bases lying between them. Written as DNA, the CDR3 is TGTGCCAGCAGCTGGGAGCGAGGACAGCCTCTTATGCAGTTCTTC. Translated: CASSWERGQPLMQFF.

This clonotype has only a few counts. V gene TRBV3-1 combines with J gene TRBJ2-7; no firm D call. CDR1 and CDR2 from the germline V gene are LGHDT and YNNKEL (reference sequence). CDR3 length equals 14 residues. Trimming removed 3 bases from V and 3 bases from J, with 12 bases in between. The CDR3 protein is CASSQAPGDYEQYF. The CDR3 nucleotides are TGTGCCAGCAGCCAGGCCCCAGGCGACTACGAGCAGTACTTC.

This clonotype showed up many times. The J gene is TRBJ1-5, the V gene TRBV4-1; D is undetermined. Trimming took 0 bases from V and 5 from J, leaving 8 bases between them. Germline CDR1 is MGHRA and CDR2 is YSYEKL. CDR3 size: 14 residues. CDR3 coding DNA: TGCGCCAGCAGCCAAGATTTCGGCGATCAGCCCCAGCATTTT. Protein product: CASSQDFGDQPQHF.

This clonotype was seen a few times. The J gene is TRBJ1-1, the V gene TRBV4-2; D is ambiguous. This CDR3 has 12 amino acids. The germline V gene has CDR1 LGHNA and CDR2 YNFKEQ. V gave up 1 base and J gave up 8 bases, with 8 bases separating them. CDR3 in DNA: TGTGCCAGCAGCCAAGGTCCAGCCGAAGCTTTCTTT. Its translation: CASSQGPAEAFF.

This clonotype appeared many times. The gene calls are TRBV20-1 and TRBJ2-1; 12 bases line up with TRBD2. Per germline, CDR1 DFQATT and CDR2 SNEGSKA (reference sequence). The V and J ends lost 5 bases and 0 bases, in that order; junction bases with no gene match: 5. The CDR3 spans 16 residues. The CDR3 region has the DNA TGCAGTGCTTGGGCTAGCGGGAGGGCCTCCTACAATGAGCAGTTCTTC. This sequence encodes CSAWASGRASYNEQFF.

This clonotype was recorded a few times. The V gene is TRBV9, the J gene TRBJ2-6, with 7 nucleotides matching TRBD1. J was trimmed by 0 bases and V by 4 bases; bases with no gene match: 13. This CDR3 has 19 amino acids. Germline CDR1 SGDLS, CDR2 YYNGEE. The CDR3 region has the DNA TGTGCCAGCAGCCCCACCCCCGGGACAGTTATCTCTGGGGCCAACGTCCTGACTTTC. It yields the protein CASSPTPGTVISGANVLTF. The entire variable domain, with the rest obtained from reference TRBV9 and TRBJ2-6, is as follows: DSGVTQTPKHLITATGQRVTLRCSPRSGDLSVYWYQQSLDQGLQFLIQYYNGEERAKGNILERFSAQQFPDLHSELNLSSLELGDSALYFCASSPTPGTVISGANVLTFGAGSRLTVL.

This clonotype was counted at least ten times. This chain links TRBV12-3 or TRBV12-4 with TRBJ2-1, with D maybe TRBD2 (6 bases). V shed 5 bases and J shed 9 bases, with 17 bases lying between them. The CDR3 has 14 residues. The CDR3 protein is CASSLESSGSEQFF. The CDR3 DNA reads TGTGCCAGCAGTCTAGAATCGAGCGGGTCTGAGCAGTTCTTC.

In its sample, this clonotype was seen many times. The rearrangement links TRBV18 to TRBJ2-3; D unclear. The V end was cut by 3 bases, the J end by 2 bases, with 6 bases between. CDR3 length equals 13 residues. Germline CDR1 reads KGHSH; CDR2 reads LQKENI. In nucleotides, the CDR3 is TGTGCCAGCTCACCCCCAGCCACAGATACGCAGTATTTT. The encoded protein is CASSPPATDTQYF.

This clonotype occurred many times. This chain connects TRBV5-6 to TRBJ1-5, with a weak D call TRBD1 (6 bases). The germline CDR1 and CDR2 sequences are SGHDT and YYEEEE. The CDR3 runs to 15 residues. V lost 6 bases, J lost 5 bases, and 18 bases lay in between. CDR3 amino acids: CASTLGHTGDQPQHF. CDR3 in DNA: TGTGCCAGCACCCTGGGACATACCGGCGATCAGCCCCAGCATTTT.

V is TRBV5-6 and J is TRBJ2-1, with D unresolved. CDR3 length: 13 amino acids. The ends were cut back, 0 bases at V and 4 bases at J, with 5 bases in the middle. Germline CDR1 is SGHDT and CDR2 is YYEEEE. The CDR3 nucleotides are TGTGCCAGCAGCTTGGGGAATTACAATGAGCAGTTCTTC. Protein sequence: CASSLGNYNEQFF.

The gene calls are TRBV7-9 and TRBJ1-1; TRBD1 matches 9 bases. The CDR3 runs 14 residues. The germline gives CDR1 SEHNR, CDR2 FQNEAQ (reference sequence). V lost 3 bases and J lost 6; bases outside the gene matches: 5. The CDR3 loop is CASSFDRGVAEAFF. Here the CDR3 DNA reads TGTGCCAGCAGCTTCGACAGGGGGGTCGCTGAAGCTTTCTTT.

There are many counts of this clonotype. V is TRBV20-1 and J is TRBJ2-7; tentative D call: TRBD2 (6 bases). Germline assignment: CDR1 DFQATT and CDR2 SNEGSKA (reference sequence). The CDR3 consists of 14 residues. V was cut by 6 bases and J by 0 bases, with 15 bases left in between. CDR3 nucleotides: TGCAGTGCGCGCTTGGCGGGACCCTCCTACGAGCAGTACTTC. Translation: CSARLAGPSYEQYF.

DNA for the CDR3: TGTGCCATCCCCCTAGGGGATGAAGCTTTCTTT. Its protein is CAIPLGDEAFF. The chain links TRBV7-9 to TRBJ1-1, with a possible D match to TRBD1 (5 bases). Looked up from germline, CDR1 is SEHNR and CDR2 is FQNEAQ (reference sequence). The CDR3 runs 11 residues. The V end lost 10 bases, the J end lost 7 bases, and 13 bases lay between the germline ends.

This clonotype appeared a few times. The CDR3 bases are TGTGCCAGCAGTTACAACGCCCTTAGTGCCTCTGGAAACACCATATATTTT. This encodes CASSYNALSASGNTIYF. The chain links TRBV6-5 to TRBJ1-3; D gene ambiguous. The V and J ends lost 2 bases and 0 bases respectively, with 14 bases between them. The CDR3 runs to 17 residues. The germline CDR1 and CDR2 sequences are MNHEY and SVGAGI.

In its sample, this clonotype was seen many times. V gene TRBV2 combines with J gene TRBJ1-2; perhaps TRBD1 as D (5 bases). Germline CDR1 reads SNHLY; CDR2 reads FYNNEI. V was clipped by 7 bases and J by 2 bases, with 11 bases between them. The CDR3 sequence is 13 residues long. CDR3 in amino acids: CASTTGQNYGYTF. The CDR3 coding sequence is TGTGCCAGCACGACGGGGCAGAACTATGGCTACACCTTC.

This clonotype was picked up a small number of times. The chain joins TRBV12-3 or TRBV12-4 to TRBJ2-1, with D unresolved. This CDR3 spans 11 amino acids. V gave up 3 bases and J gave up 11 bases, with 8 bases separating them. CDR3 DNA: TGTGCCAGCAGTTTCTCCTTAAAGCAGTTCTTC. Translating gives CASSFSLKQFF.

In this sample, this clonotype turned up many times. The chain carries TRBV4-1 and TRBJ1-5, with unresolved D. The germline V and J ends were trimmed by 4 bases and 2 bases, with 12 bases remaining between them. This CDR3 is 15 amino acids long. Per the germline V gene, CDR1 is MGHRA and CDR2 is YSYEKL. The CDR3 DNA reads TGCGCCAGCAGCCGAGCCGCCGGGGGCAATCAGCCCCAGCATTTT. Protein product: CASSRAAGGNQPQHF.

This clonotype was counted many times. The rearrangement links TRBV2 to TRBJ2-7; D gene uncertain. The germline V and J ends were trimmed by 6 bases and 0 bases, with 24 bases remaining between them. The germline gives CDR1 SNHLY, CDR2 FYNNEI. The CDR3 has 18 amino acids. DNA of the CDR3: TGTGCCAGCAGGGGTCCGATTTACTGGCCGTCAACCTCCTACGAGCAGTACTTC. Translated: CASRGPIYWPSTSYEQYF.

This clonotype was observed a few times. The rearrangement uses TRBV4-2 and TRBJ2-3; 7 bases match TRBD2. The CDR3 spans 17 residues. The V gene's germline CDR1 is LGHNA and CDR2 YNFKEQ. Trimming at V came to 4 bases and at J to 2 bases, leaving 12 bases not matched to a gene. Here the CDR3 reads CASSRRDRGEVTDTQYF. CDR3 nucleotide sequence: TGTGCCAGCAGCCGTAGGGATCGGGGGGAAGTCACAGATACGCAGTATTTT.

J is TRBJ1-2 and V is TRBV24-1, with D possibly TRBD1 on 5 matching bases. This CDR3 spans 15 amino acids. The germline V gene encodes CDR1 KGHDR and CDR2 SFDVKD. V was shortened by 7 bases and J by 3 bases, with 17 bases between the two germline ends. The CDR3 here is CATRKGYTVHYGYTF. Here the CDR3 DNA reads TGTGCCACCAGGAAGGGGTATACGGTGCACTATGGCTACACCTTC.

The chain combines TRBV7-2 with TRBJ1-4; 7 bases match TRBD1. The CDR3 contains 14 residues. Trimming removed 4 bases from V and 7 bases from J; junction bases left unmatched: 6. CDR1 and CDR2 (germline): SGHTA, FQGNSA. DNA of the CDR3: TGTGCCAGCAGCTCAGCAGGGGGAACTGAAAAACTGTTTTTT. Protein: CASSSAGGTEKLFF.

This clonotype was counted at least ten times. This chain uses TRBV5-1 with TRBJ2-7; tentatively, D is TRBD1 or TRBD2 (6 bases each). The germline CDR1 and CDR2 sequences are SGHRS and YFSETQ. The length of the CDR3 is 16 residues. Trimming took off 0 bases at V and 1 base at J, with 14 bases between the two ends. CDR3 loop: CASSLVGGHLSYEQYF. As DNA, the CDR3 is TGCGCCAGCAGCTTGGTGGGGGGCCATCTGTCCTACGAGCAGTACTTC.

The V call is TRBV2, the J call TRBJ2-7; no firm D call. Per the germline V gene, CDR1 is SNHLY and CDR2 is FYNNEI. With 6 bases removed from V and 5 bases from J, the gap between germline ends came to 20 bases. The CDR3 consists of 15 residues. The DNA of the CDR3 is TGTGCCAGCAGATTTCTTGCCGGGCCCGCCGACGAGCAGTACTTC. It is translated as CASRFLAGPADEQYF.

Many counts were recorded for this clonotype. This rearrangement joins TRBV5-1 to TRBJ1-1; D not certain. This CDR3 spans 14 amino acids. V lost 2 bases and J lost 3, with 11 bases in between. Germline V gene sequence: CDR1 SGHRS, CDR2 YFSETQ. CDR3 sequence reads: CASSLFQEDTEAFF. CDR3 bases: TGCGCCAGCAGCTTATTTCAGGAGGACACTGAAGCTTTCTTT.